The entry that follows covers one T cell receptor (beta chain) sequence. The sample is drawn from a study of blood T cell repertoires in COVID-19. Libraries were prepared by immunoSEQ multiplex PCR; TCRdb keeps only in-frame clonotypes and omits some of them. The sample holds 200,000 to 250,000 clones; 80% to 90% are singletons and the top ten take under 6.5%. From germline, CDR1 is MDHEN and CDR2 SYDVKM. The CDR3 runs to 17 residues. J was trimmed by 1 base and V by 5 bases; bases with no gene match: 4. The sample was peripheral blood. The chain joins TRBV28 to TRBJ1-6, with TRBD1 identical over 11 bases. This sequence originates from a man aged 55 to 70 with acute or convalescent COVID-19. DNA of the CDR3: TGTGCCAGCAGTGATGGACAGGGGGCGTCCTATAATTCACCCCTCCACTTT. This gives the protein CASSDGQGASYNSPLHF.